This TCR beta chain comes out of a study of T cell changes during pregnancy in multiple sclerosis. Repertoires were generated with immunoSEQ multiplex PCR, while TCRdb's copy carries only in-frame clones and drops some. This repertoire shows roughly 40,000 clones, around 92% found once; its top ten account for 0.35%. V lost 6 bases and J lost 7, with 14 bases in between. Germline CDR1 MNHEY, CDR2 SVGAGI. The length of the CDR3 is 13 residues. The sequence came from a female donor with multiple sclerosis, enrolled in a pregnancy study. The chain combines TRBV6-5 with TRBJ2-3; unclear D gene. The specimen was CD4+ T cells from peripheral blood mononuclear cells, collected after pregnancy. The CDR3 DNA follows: TGTGCCAGCAGCCGTTATAGCAAAAATACGCAGTATTTT. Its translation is CASSRYSKNTQYF.